These 19 T cell receptor beta chains share one sample of origin, sequenced in a study of neurological immune-mediated disorders. A single record per CDR3 protein comes from TCRdb applying MiXCR to the 5' RACE reads. The table includes approximately 130,000 distinct CDR3 sequences, roughly 3.2% detected once. The sample comprised PBMCs. These receptor sequences come from a woman between 25 and 40 years old with multiple sclerosis.

This clonotype has at least ten counts. The chain links TRBV12-3 or TRBV12-4 to TRBJ1-3, with TRBD1 as a possible D gene (6 bases). CDR3 size: 14 residues. V was clipped by 6 bases and J by 2 bases, with 11 bases between them. The CDR3 nucleotides read TGTGCCAGCAGAAACAGGGATCCTGGAAACACCATATATTTT. Translated: CASRNRDPGNTIYF.

There are many counts of this clonotype. The chain joins TRBV7-9 to TRBJ1-1; possible D gene TRBD1, 6 bases. The V gene's germline CDR1 is SEHNR and CDR2 FQNEAQ (reference sequence). The ends were cut back, 4 bases at V and 4 bases at J, with 19 bases in the middle. CDR3 length: 16 residues. CDR3 sequence reads: CASSSIPAGETTEAFF. CDR3 nucleotides: TGTGCCAGCAGCTCAATACCCGCAGGGGAGACCACTGAAGCTTTCTTT.

This clonotype has a count of ten or more. V and J are TRBV6-5 and TRBJ2-7; tentatively, D is TRBD2 (6 bases). The CDR3 covers 15 residues. Per germline, CDR1 MNHEY and CDR2 SVGAGI. The V and J ends lost 10 bases and 2 bases respectively, with 21 bases between them. For the CDR3, the DNA is TGTGCCACCAAAATCTCGGGGGAGGCCCCCTACGAGCAGTACTTC. Translation gives CATKISGEAPYEQYF.

This clonotype showed up many times. The V gene is TRBV6-2 or TRBV6-3, the J gene TRBJ1-5, with D possibly matching TRBD1 (5 bases). Between the trimmed V and J ends, which lost 2 bases and 4 bases, there was a span of 6 bases. The germline gives CDR1 MNHEY, CDR2 SVGEGT. The CDR3 is made up of 13 amino acids. CDR3: CASSYGANQPQHF. CDR3 DNA sequence: TGTGCCAGCAGTTACGGGGCTAATCAGCCCCAGCATTTT.

This clonotype was detected ten times or more. The rearrangement joins TRBV11-2 to TRBJ2-7; D is ambiguous. Germline-derived CDR1 and CDR2 are SGHAT and FQNNGV. The V end lost 3 bases, the J end lost 3 bases, and 6 bases lay between the germline ends. This CDR3 region has 12 residues. CDR3 nucleotide sequence: TGTGCCAGCAGCTTGGCCAACTACGAGCAGTACTTC. Its protein product is CASSLANYEQYF.

The chain carries TRBV12-3 or TRBV12-4 and TRBJ2-7; D may be TRBD2 (5 bases). V shed 1 base and J shed 4 bases, with 8 bases lying between them. This CDR3 spans 13 amino acids. The CDR3 bases are TGTGCCAGCAGTTTAGGGACGGGGTACGAGCAGTACTTC. Translation gives CASSLGTGYEQYF.

This clonotype has a count of ten or more. This chain uses TRBV20-1 with TRBJ1-1; D is uncertain. This CDR3 is built from 14 residues. V was shortened by 6 bases and J by 3 bases, with 17 bases between the two germline ends. Germline CDR1 reads DFQATT; CDR2 reads SNEGSKA (reference sequence). The CDR3 is CSAEKGALDTEAFF. The CDR3 nucleotides are TGCAGTGCCGAGAAGGGCGCCTTGGACACTGAAGCTTTCTTT.

In this sample, this clonotype turned up many times. The chain is built from TRBV7-8 and TRBJ1-1; D is ambiguous. Trimming left V 5 bases short and J 3 bases short, with 10 bases between. The CDR3 consists of 13 residues. Germline CDR1 reads SGHVS; CDR2 reads FQNEAQ. This CDR3 reads CASSPQWDTEAFF. The DNA for the CDR3 is TGTGCCAGCAGCCCCCAATGGGACACTGAAGCTTTCTTT.

The chain combines TRBV27 with TRBJ2-7; possible D gene TRBD1, 6 bases. V lost 7 bases and J lost 5, with 12 bases in between. This CDR3 contains 12 residues. Per the germline V gene, CDR1 is MNHEY and CDR2 is SMNVEV (reference sequence). DNA for the CDR3: TGTGCCAGCAAGACAGGTTACGACGAGCAGTACTTC. Its translation is CASKTGYDEQYF.

Ten or more counts support this clonotype. This chain connects TRBV20-1 to TRBJ2-3; 10 bases fit TRBD1. The CDR3 extends over 14 amino acids. The germline V gene encodes CDR1 DFQATT and CDR2 SNEGSKA (reference sequence). DNA for the CDR3: TGCAGCACCGGGACAGGGGAGTCCACAGATACGCAGTATTTT. Protein: CSTGTGESTDTQYF.

This clonotype was detected ten times or more. This sequence joins TRBV5-1 and TRBJ2-6, with D hard to call. V was trimmed by 0 bases and J by 0 bases, leaving 10 bases between them. The germline V gene encodes CDR1 SGHRS and CDR2 YFSETQ. This CDR3 is built from 17 residues. Here the CDR3 reads CASSLVEALSGANVLTF. The CDR3 DNA follows: TGCGCCAGCAGCTTGGTCGAGGCCCTCTCTGGGGCCAACGTCCTGACTTTC.

This clonotype was seen ten or more times. This chain links TRBV12-3 or TRBV12-4 with TRBJ1-2, with D uncertain. The V end lost 2 bases, the J end lost 2 bases, and 12 bases lay between the germline ends. The CDR3 has 15 residues. The CDR3 spells CASSLIGVINYGYTF. The CDR3 nucleotides are TGTGCCAGCAGTTTAATTGGGGTGATCAACTATGGCTACACCTTC.

This clonotype occurred many times. The chain employs TRBV19 and TRBJ1-6; no clear D. Germline CDR1 is LNHDA and CDR2 is SQIVND (reference sequence). CDR3 length: 14 residues. Trimming cost V 5 bases and J 7 bases, with 12 bases left between them. The CDR3 region is CASSLWTVNSPLHF. CDR3 sequence (DNA): TGTGCCAGTAGTCTATGGACCGTCAATTCACCCCTCCACTTT.

J is TRBJ1-1 and V is TRBV5-1; D remains unclear. Trimming pared 4 bases from V and 7 bases from J, leaving 8 bases between. The CDR3 contains 11 residues. Germline CDR1 SGHRS, CDR2 YFSETQ. The CDR3 sequence: CASSLDLEAFF. CDR3 sequence (DNA): TGCGCCAGCAGCCTCGACCTTGAAGCTTTCTTT. Full variable domain (remainder filled in from reference TRBV5-1 and TRBJ1-1): KAGVTQTPRYLIKTRGQQVTLSCSPISGHRSVSWYQQTPGQGLQFLFEYFSETQRNKGNFPGRFSGRQFSNSRSEMNVSTLELGDSALYLCASSLDLEAFFGQGTRLTVV.

This clonotype appeared many times. One end of the junction varies from germline; a read error may be responsible. The V gene is TRBV20-1, the J gene TRBJ2-1; 13 bases line up with TRBD2. There are 16 residues in the CDR3. The V gene's germline CDR1 is DFQATT and CDR2 SNEGSKA (reference sequence). Here the CDR3 DNA reads TGCAGTGCGGACCGACTAGCGGGAGGTTTTTACAGTGAGCAGTTCTTC. Translated: CSADRLAGGFYSEQFF.

At least ten counts were recorded for this clonotype. The genes are TRBV7-9 and TRBJ2-5; either TRBD1 or TRBD2 may fit D (5 bases each). Trimming removed 1 base at V and 2 bases at J, with 14 bases between. The CDR3 loop spans 16 amino acids. Germline loops: CDR1 SEHNR, CDR2 FQNEAQ (reference sequence). CDR3 in amino acids: CASSLGDRTLQETQYF. The CDR3 DNA is TGTGCCAGCAGCTTAGGGGACCGGACCTTGCAAGAGACCCAGTACTTC.

Many counts were recorded for this clonotype. CDR3: CASSLVPSGGDTQYF. The CDR3 DNA sequence: TGTGCCAGCAGCTTAGTCCCATCCGGGGGAGATACGCAGTATTTT. The rearrangement uses TRBV7-2 and TRBJ2-3, with D maybe TRBD2 (6 bases). CDR3 size: 15 residues. V was pared by 1 base and J by 5 bases, with 13 bases between. Per germline, CDR1 SGHTA and CDR2 FQGNSA.

The sample holds many counts of this clonotype. This chain joins TRBV5-1 and TRBJ2-1; D may be TRBD2 (7 bases). The germline CDR1 and CDR2 sequences are SGHRS and YFSETQ. The CDR3 is made up of 16 amino acids. The V end was cut by 0 bases, the J end by 0 bases, with 10 bases between. The chain's CDR3 is CASSLEGGGSYNEQFF. The CDR3 bases are TGCGCCAGCAGCTTGGAAGGGGGGGGCTCCTACAATGAGCAGTTCTTC.

The table lists this clonotype with many counts. V is TRBV20-1 and J is TRBJ2-7; 8 bases line up with TRBD2. With 0 bases clipped from V and 6 bases from J, the junction kept 1 base outside the gene matches. The germline V gene has CDR1 DFQATT and CDR2 SNEGSKA (reference sequence). This CDR3 is 12 amino acids long. CDR3 sequence reads: CSARDLAGEQYF. CDR3 DNA sequence: TGCAGTGCTAGAGATCTAGCGGGCGAGCAGTACTTC.